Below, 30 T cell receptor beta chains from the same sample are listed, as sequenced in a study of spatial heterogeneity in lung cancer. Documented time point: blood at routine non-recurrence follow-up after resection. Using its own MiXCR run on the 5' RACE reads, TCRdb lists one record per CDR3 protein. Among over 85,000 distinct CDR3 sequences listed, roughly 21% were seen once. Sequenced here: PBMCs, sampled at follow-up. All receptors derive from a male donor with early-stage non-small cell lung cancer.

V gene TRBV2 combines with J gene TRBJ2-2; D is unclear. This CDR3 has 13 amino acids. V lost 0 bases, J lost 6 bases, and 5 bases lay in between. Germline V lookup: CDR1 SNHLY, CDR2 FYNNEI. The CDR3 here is CASSEAHPGELFF. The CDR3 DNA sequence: TGTGCCAGCAGTGAAGCGCACCCCGGGGAGCTGTTTTTT.

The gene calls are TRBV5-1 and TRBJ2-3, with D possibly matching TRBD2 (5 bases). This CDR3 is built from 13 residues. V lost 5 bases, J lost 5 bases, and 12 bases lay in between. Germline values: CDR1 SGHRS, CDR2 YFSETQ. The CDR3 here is CASRPSPRDTQYF. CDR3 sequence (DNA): TGCGCCAGCAGGCCTAGCCCGAGAGATACGCAGTATTTT.

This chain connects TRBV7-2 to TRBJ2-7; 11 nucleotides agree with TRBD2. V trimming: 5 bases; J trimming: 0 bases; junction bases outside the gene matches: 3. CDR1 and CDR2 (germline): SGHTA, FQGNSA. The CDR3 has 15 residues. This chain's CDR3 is CASSTTSGISYEQYF. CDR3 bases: TGTGCCAGCAGCACGACTAGCGGGATCTCCTACGAGCAGTACTTC.

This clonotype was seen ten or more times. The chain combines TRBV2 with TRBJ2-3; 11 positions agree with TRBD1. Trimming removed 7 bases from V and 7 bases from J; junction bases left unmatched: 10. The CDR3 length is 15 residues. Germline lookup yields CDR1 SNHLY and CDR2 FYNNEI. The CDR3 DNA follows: TGTGCCAGCAACCTGGACAGGGGGCAGGGAAATACGCAGTATTTT. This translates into CASNLDRGQGNTQYF.

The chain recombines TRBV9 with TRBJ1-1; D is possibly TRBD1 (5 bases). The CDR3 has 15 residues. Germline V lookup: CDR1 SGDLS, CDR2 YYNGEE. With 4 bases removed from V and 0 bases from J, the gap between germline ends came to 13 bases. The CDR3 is CASSSTGGLNTEAFF. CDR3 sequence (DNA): TGTGCCAGCAGCTCAACGGGGGGTCTGAACACTGAAGCTTTCTTT. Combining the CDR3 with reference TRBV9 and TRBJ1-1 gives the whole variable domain DSGVTQTPKHLITATGQRVTLRCSPRSGDLSVYWYQQSLDQGLQFLIQYYNGEERAKGNILERFSAQQFPDLHSELNLSSLELGDSALYFCASSSTGGLNTEAFFGQGTRLTVV.

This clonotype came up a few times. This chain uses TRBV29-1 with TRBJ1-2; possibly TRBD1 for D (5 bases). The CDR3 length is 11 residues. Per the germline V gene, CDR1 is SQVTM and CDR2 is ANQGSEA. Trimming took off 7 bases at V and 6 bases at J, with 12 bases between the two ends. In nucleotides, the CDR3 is TGCAGCGCGGGGGAGCGGCATGGCTACACCTTC. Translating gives CSAGERHGYTF. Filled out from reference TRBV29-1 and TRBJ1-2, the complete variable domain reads SAVISQKPSRDICQRGTSLTIQCQVDSQVTMMFWYRQQPGQSLTLIATANQGSEATYESGFVIDKFPISRPNLTFSTLTVSNMSPEDSSIYLCSAGERHGYTFGSGTRLTVV.

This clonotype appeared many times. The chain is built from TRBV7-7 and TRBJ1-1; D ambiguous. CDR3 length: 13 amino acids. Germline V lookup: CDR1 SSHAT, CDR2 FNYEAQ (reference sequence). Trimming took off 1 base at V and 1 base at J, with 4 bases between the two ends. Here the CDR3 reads CASSLEPNTEAFF. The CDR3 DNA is TGTGCCAGCAGCTTAGAACCGAACACTGAAGCTTTCTTT.

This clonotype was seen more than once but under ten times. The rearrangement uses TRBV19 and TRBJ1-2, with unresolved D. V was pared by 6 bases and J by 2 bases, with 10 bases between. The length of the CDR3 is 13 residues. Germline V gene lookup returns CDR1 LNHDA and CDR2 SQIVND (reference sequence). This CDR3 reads CASSDDGNYGYTF. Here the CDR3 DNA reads TGTGCCAGTAGCGACGACGGAAACTATGGCTACACCTTC. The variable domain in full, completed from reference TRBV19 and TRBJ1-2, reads DGGITQSPKYLFRKEGQNVTLSCEQNLNHDAMYWYRQDPGQGLRLIYYSQIVNDFQKGDIAEGYSVSREKKESFPLTVTSAQKNPTAFYLCASSDDGNYGYTFGSGTRLTVV.

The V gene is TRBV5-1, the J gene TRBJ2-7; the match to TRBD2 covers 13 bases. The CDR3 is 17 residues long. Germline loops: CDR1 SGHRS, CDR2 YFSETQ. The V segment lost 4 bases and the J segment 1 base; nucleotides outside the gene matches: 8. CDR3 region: CASSISTSGRPSYEQYF. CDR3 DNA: TGCGCCAGCAGCATTTCGACTAGCGGGAGGCCTTCCTACGAGCAGTACTTC.

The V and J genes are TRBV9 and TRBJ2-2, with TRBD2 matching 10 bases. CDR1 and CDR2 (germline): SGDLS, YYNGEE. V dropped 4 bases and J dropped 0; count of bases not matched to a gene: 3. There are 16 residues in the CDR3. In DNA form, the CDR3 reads TGTGCCAGCAGCCTTAGCGGGAGGACGAACACCGGGGAGCTGTTTTTT. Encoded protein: CASSLSGRTNTGELFF.

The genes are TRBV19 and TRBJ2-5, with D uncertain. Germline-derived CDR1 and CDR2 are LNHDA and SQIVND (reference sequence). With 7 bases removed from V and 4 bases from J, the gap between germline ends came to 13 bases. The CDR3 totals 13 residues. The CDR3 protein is CASTRSGGETQYF. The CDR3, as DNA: TGTGCCAGTACCCGCTCCGGCGGAGAGACCCAGTACTTC.

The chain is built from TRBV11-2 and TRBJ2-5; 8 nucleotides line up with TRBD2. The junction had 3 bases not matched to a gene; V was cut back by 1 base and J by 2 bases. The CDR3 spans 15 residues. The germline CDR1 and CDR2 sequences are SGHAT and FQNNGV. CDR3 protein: CASSLGAGEQETQYF. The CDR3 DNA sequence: TGTGCCAGCAGCTTAGGAGCGGGGGAGCAAGAGACCCAGTACTTC.

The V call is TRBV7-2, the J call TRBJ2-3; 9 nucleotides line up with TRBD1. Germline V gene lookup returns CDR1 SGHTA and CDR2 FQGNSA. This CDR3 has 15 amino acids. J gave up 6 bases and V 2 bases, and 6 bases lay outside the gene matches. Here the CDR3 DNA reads TGTGCCAGCAGCTTATCGGGACAGGGCATGGATACGCAGTATTTT. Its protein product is CASSLSGQGMDTQYF.

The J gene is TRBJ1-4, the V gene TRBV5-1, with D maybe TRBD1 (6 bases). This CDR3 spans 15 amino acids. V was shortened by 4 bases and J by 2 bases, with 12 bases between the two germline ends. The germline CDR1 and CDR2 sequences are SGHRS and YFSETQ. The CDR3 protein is CASSLGGSTNEKLFF. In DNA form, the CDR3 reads TGCGCCAGCAGCCTAGGGGGATCTACTAATGAAAAACTGTTTTTT.

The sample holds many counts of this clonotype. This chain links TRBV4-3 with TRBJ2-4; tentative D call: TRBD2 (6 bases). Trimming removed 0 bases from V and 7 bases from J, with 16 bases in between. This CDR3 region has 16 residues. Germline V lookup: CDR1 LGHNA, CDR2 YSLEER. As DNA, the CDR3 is TGCGCCAGCAGCCAAGATGCCTTACGTGGGGGGAACATTCAGTACTTC. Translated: CASSQDALRGGNIQYF.

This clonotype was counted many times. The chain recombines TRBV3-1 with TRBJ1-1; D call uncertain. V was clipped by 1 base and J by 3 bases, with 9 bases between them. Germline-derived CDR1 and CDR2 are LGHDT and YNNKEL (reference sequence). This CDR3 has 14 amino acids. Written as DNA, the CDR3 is TGTGCCAGCAGCCAAGTAGCGGGTGACACTGAAGCTTTCTTT. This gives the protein CASSQVAGDTEAFF. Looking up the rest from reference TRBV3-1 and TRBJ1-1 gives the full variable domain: DTAVSQTPKYLVTQMGNDKSIKCEQNLGHDTMYWYKQDSKKFLKIMFSYNNKELIINETVPNRFSPKSPDKAHLNLHINSLELGDSAVYFCASSQVAGDTEAFFGQGTRLTVV.

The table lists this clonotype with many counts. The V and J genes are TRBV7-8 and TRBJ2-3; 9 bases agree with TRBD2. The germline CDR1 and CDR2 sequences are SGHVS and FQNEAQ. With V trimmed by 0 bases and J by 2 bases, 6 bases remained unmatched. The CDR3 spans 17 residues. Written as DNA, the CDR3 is TGTGCCAGCAGCTTAGCGGCGGGAGGGCTATCCACAGATACGCAGTATTTT. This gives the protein CASSLAAGGLSTDTQYF.

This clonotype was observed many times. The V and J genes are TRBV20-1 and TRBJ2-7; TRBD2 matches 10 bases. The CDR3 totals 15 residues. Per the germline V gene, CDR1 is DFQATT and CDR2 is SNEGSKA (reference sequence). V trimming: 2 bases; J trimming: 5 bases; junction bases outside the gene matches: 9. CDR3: CSARSSSGRLHEQYF. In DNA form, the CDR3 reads TGCAGTGCTAGAAGTTCTAGCGGGAGACTCCACGAGCAGTACTTC.

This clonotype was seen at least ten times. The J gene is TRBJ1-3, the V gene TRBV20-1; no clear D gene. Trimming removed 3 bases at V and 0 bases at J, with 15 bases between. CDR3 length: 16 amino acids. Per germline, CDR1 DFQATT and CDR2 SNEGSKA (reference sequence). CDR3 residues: CSASFSETDSGNTIYF. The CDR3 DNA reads TGCAGTGCTAGTTTTTCAGAGACCGACTCTGGAAACACCATATATTTT.

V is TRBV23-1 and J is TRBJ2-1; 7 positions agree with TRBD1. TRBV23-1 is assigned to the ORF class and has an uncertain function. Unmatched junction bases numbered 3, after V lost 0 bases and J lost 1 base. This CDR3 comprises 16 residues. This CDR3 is CASSQSGTVSYNEQFF. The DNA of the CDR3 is TGCGCCAGCAGTCAATCAGGGACAGTTTCCTACAATGAGCAGTTCTTC.

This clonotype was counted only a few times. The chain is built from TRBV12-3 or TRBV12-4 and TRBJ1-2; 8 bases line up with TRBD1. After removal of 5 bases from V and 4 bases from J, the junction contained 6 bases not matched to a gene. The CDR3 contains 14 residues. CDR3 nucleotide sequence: TGTGCCAGCAGTGGACAGGGCTCCGTCTATGGCTACACCTTC. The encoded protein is CASSGQGSVYGYTF.

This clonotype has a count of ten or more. The CDR3 is CATQGSGELFF. CDR3 DNA sequence: TGTGCCACCCAGGGAAGCGGGGAGCTGTTTTTT. This chain connects TRBV24-1 to TRBJ2-2; D perhaps matches TRBD1 (5 bases). CDR1 is KGHDR and CDR2 is SFDVKD in the germline V gene. There are 11 residues in the CDR3. V lost 9 bases and J 7 bases, leaving 8 bases between the germline ends.

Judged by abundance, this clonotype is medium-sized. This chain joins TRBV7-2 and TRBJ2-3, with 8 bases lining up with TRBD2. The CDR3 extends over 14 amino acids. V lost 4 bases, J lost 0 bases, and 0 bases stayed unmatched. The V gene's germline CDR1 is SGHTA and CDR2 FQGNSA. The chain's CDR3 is CASSSSGSTDTQYF. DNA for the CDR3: TGTGCCAGCAGCTCTAGCGGGAGCACAGATACGCAGTATTTT. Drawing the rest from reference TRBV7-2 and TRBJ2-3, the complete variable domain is GAGVSQSPSNKVTEKGKDVELRCDPISGHTALYWYRQSLGQGLEFLIYFQGNSAPDKSGLPSDRFSAERTGGSVSTLTIQRTQQEDSAVYLCASSSSGSTDTQYFGPGTRLTVL.

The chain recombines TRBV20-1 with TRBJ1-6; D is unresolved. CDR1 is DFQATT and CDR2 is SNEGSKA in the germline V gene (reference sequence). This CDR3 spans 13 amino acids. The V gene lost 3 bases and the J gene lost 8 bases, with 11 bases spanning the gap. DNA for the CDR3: TGCAGTGCTAGGATTCAGGATGATTCACCCCTCCACTTT. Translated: CSARIQDDSPLHF.

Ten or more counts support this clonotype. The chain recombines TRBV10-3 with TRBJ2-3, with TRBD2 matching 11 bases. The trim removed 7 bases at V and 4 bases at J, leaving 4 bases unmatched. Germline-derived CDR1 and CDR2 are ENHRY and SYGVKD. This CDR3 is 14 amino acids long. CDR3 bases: TGTGCCATCAATAGCGGGAGGGACCCAGATACGCAGTATTTT. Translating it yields CAINSGRDPDTQYF.

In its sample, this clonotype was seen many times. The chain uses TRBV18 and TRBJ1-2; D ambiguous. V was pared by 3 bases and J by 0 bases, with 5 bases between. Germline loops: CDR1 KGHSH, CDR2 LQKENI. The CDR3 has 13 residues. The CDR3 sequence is CASSPTANYGYTF. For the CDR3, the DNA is TGTGCCAGCTCACCCACCGCTAACTATGGCTACACCTTC.

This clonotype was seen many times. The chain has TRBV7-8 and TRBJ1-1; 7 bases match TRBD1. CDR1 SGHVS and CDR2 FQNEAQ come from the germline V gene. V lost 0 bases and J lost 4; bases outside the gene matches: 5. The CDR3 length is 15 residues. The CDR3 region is CASSLARQGSTEAFF. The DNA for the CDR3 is TGTGCCAGCAGCTTAGCCAGACAGGGTAGCACTGAAGCTTTCTTT.

The CDR3 loop is CASSFGQGYLYGYTF. In nucleotides, the CDR3 is TGTGCCAGCAGTTTCGGACAGGGATACCTCTATGGCTACACCTTC. This sequence joins TRBV12-3 or TRBV12-4 and TRBJ1-2; 8 bases agree with TRBD1. V was clipped by 3 bases and J by 4 bases; unmatched bases: 7. This CDR3 is built from 15 residues.

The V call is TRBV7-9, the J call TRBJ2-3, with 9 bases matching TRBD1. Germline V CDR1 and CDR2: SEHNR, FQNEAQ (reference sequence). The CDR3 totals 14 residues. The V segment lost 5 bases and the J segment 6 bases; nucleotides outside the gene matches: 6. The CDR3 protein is CASSPGQGLDTQYF. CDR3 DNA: TGTGCCAGCAGCCCAGGACAGGGGCTGGATACGCAGTATTTT.

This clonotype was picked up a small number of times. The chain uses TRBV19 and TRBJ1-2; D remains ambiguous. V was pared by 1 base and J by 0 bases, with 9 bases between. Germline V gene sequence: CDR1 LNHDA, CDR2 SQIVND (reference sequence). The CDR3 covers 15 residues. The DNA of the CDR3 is TGTGCCAGTAGTATAGGGGCAGCTACTAACTATGGCTACACCTTC. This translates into CASSIGAATNYGYTF.